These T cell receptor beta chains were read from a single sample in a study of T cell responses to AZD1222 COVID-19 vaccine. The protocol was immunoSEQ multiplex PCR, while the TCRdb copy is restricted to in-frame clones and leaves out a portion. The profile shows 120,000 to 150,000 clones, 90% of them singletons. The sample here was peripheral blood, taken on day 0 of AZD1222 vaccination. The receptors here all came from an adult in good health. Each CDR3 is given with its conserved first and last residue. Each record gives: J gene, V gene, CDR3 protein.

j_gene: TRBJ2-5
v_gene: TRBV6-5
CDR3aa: CASSYLPGAQETQYF

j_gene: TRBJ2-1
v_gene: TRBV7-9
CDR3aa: CASSTTSGGRHEQFF

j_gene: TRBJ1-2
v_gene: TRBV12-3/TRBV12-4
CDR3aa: CASSRSVGGYTF

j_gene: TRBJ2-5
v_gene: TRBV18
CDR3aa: CASSPLSPAAGGETTSQETQYF

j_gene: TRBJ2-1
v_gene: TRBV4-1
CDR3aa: CASSPETSGRANEQFF

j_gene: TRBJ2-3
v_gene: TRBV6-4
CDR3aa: CASSVLAGRTSTDTQYF

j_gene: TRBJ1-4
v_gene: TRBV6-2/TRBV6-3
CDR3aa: CASSTHGTGGEKLFF

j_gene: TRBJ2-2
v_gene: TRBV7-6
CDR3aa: CASSHRQGANTGELFF

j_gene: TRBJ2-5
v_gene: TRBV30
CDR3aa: CAWSASGTSAAGTQYF

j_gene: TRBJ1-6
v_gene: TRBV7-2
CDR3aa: CASSLMTSSNSPLHF

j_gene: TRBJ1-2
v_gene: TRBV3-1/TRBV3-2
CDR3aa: CASSSRTLTNYGYTF

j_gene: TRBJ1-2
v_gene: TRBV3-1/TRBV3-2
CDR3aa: CASSGDRTYGYTF

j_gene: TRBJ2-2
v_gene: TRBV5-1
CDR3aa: CASSLGAGNTGELFF

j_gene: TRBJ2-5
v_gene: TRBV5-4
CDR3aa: CASSLVSRRQETQYF

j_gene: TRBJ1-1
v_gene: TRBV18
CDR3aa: CASSPTVTPSTADTEAFF

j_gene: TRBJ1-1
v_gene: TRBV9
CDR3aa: CASSVGRLMNTEAFF

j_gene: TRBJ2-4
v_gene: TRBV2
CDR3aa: CASSGVDIQYF

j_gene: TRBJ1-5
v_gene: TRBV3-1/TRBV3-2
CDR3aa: CASSQALDEEYSNQPQHF

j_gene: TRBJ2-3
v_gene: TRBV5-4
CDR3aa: CASSPGGVTDTQYF

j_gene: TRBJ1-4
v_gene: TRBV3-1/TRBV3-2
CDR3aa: CASSHMPGTTTATNEKLFF

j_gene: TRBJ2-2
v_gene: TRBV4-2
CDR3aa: CASSQEGGSLGGELFF